The entry below describes one T cell receptor (beta chain). Its cognate antigen has yet to be identified. Base qualities are missing; no much larger clone stands one base away. This specimen comes from a study of OX40 agonist ivuxolimab in advanced cancers. The study in broad terms: The costimulatory receptor OX40 (CD134) was targeted by ivuxolimab, a fully human IgG2 agonistic monoclonal antibody. Intravenous ivuxolimab was administered to patients every 2 weeks at six dose levels: 0.01, 0.1, 0.3, 1.5, 3 and 10 mg/kg. Of the approximately 50 dose-escalation patients, hepatocellular carcinoma was present in approximately 20, melanoma in around 15, renal cell carcinoma in 9 and head and neck cancer in 9. A male proportion of roughly 80% and a mean age of 60 years, ranging from 23 to 79, were recorded for the dose-escalation cohort. Prior anti-PD-1, anti-PD-L1 or anti-CTLA-4 therapy was permitted, and checkpoint inhibitors had been received by less than 45% of dose-escalation patients. Partial responses occurred in three dose-escalation patients, of whom one had hepatocellular carcinoma and two had cutaneous melanoma. The purpose of peripheral TCRbeta sequencing was to test whether ivuxolimab changed TCR sequence diversity and led to clonal T-cell expansion. The paper describes the monotherapy dose-escalation part (N of about 55 patients) of the phase I trial of ivuxolimab.

Taken from the germline V gene, the CDR1 and CDR2 loops are SGDLS and YYNGEE. V and J are truncated by 0 bases and 2 bases respectively, leaving an intervening sequence of 6 bases. The CDR3 has 14 amino acids, counting the end cysteine and phenylalanine. Only the CDR3 region is kept as DNA, spanning 42 bases read in frame from base 1. Patients with a history of autoimmune disease or receiving systemic immunosuppression were excluded from the trial. Peripheral blood for TCR sequencing was collected from all dose cohorts at baseline, on cycle 4 day 1, and on cycle 7 day 1. The samples were taken from a phase I, first-in-human, multicenter, open-label dose-escalation trial of ivuxolimab. Adults with locally advanced or metastatic melanoma, renal cell, hepatocellular, or head and neck squamous cell carcinoma were enrolled in the trial. Before TCR sequencing, CD4+ T cells and CD8+ T cells from peripheral blood were sorted into separate populations.

Genomic DNA was isolated from the sorted cells so that the TCRbeta CDR3 region could be sequenced. The immunoSEQ Assay was used to sequence the TCRbeta CDR3 regions. Here the immuneACCESS table is served through TCRdb, limited to in-frame sequences with V and J called. Missing clones are a known gap in these copies; in checked studies unresolved V genes cover under half, and the rest lacks a known reason. This sample is represented by some 15,000 clones; just under 80% of them were singletons. The ten largest clones take up 30% to 40% of the sample. Broader findings and caveats from the paper: After ivuxolimab, CD8+ T cells had more expanded clones than CD4+ T cells on average. At doses from 0.1 to 3.0 mg/kg, clonal expansion was seen in both CD4+ and CD8+ blood T cells between baseline and week 6. Antigen specificity was not determined for the clonally expanded peripheral T cells. Low levels of normalized T-cell clonal expansion were also seen in some nonresponding patients. In partial responders in the 0.1-3.0 mg/kg groups, normalized peripheral clonal expansion was found to be among the lowest, especially among CD8+ T cells.

The specimen comprised CD4+ or CD8+ T cells sorted from blood, sampled in a trial of the OX40 agonist ivuxolimab. The receptor was isolated from an adult with an advanced solid tumor such as melanoma, head and neck, liver or kidney cancer. The chain is encoded by TRBV9 joined to TRBJ2-1; the D gene remains uncertain. DNA sequence: TGTGCCAGCAGCGTAGGTAGTCCCTACAATGAGCAGTTCTTC. This translates into CASSVGSPYNEQFF.